The next 25 T cell receptor beta chains were all read from a single sample in a study of blood T cell repertoires in COVID-19. Data came from immunoSEQ multiplex PCR; TCRdb stores just in-frame clones and leaves some out. The sample gives about 220,000 clones, approximately 82% of which show up once; 8.2% is in the top ten. Sample: peripheral blood. All receptors derive from a woman aged 45-59 years with acute or convalescent COVID-19.

This clone was recorded only once. The rearrangement uses TRBV27 and TRBJ2-1; weak D call: TRBD1 (5 bases). V was cut by 2 bases and J by 4 bases, with 9 bases left in between. Germline V gene sequence: CDR1 MNHEY, CDR2 SMNVEV (reference sequence). The CDR3 length is 14 residues. The CDR3 DNA reads TGTGCCAGCAGTTTACAGGGTCGATACAATGAGCAGTTCTTC. Translated, it gives CASSLQGRYNEQFF.

CDR3 protein: CASGTSGSFGLADTQYF. DNA of the CDR3: TGTGCCAGCGGGACTAGCGGGAGTTTTGGCCTCGCAGATACGCAGTATTTT. V and J are TRBV28 and TRBJ2-3, with 14 bases aligning to TRBD2. CDR3 size: 17 residues. J was trimmed by 4 bases and V by 8 bases; bases with no gene match: 11. The germline V gene encodes CDR1 MDHEN and CDR2 SYDVKM.

The chain carries TRBV4-2 and TRBJ2-2; 8 bases are shared with TRBD2. CDR1 and CDR2 from the germline V gene are LGHNA and YNFKEQ. The CDR3 consists of 16 residues. The J segment lost 1 base and the V segment lost 1 base, leaving 2 bases of the junction unmatched. This chain's CDR3 is CASSQVAGKNTGELFF. CDR3 coding DNA: TGTGCCAGCAGCCAAGTAGCGGGGAAGAACACCGGGGAGCTGTTTTTT.

V gene TRBV5-1 combines with J gene TRBJ2-3; D gene unclear. Trimming removed 10 bases from V and 4 bases from J, with 10 bases in between. This CDR3 has 11 amino acids. Germline CDR1 is SGHRS and CDR2 is YFSETQ. The CDR3, as DNA: TGCGCCCCCCGAACGGCAGATACGCAGTATTTT. It yields the protein CAPRTADTQYF.

V gene TRBV4-1 combines with J gene TRBJ1-5, with 7 bases fitting TRBD1. Trimming removed 0 bases from V and 9 bases from J; junction bases left unmatched: 8. CDR1 is MGHRA, CDR2 YSYEKL, per germline. The CDR3 totals 15 residues. CDR3 residues: CASSQDLGQLWPQHF. In DNA, the CDR3 is TGCGCCAGCAGCCAAGATCTGGGACAGTTGTGGCCCCAGCATTTT.

The genes are TRBV30 and TRBJ1-1; D gene unclear. CDR1 and CDR2 from the germline V gene are GTSNPN and SVGIG (reference sequence). The germline V and J ends were trimmed by 3 bases and 1 base, with 3 bases remaining between them. The CDR3 is made up of 11 amino acids. CDR3 nucleotide sequence: TGTGCCTGGAGCCGGAACACTGAAGCTTTCTTT. Translated, it gives CAWSRNTEAFF.

The J gene is TRBJ2-2, the V gene TRBV19, with TRBD2 matching 10 bases. The CDR3 totals 15 residues. Trimming at V came to 7 bases and at J to 8 bases, leaving 10 bases not matched to a gene. CDR1 and CDR2 from the germline V gene are LNHDA and SQIVND (reference sequence). In nucleotides, the CDR3 is TGTGCCAGTACCCCGCTAGCGGGGGTTCCGGGGGAGCTGTTTTTT. Protein: CASTPLAGVPGELFF.

CDR3 DNA: TGTGCCAGCAGCTTAGTAGAGCTCAATGAGCAGTTCTTC. Its translation is CASSLVELNEQFF. The chain employs TRBV5-4 and TRBJ2-1; D call uncertain. The germline CDR1 and CDR2 sequences are SGHNT and YYREEE (reference sequence). V gave up 2 bases and J gave up 6 bases, with 9 bases separating them. The CDR3 length is 13 residues.

In this sample, this clone turned up a few times. The V gene is TRBV12-3 or TRBV12-4, the J gene TRBJ1-2, with a possible D match to TRBD1 (5 bases). V lost 6 bases and J lost 8, with 16 bases in between. This CDR3 is built from 13 residues. The DNA for the CDR3 is TGTGCCAGCAGCTTGATGCAGGGAAACGGCTACACCTTC. This codes for CASSLMQGNGYTF.

This sequence joins TRBV15 and TRBJ2-7; 8 bases agree with TRBD2. V lost 5 bases and J lost 0; bases outside the gene matches: 6. CDR3 length equals 15 residues. Germline-derived CDR1 and CDR2 are LNHNV and YYDKDF (reference sequence). CDR3 sequence (DNA): TGTGCCACCAGCCTGGGACTAGTGAGCTCCTACGAGCAGTACTTC. Protein sequence: CATSLGLVSSYEQYF.

The rearrangement uses TRBV10-1 and TRBJ1-2; the match to TRBD1 covers 10 bases. J lost 4 bases, V lost 6 bases, and 8 bases had no gene match. Per the germline V gene, CDR1 is WNHNN and CDR2 is SYGVQD (reference sequence). This CDR3 spans 15 amino acids. For the CDR3, the DNA is TGCGCCAGCAGATGGGACAGGGGTTGTACCTATGGCTACACCTTC. It specifies CASRWDRGCTYGYTF.

The chain employs TRBV5-6 and TRBJ2-7; a weak D match, TRBD2 (5 bases). Per the germline V gene, CDR1 is SGHDT and CDR2 is YYEEEE. Trimming pared 2 bases from V and 0 bases from J, leaving 12 bases between. This CDR3 is built from 15 residues. The DNA for the CDR3 is TGTGCCAGCAGCTTTGGGGTAGCGAGCTCCTACGAGCAGTACTTC. Protein sequence: CASSFGVASSYEQYF. The full variable domain, completed using reference TRBV5-6 and TRBJ2-7, is DAGVTQSPTHLIKTRGQQVTLRCSPKSGHDTVSWYQQALGQGPQFIFQYYEEEERQRGNFPDRFSGHQFPNYSSELNVNALLLGDSALYLCASSFGVASSYEQYFGPGTRLTVT.

This clone was seen once. The genes are TRBV19 and TRBJ2-6; 8 bases align to TRBD1. After removal of 3 bases from V and 2 bases from J, the junction contained 6 bases not matched to a gene. Germline V CDR1 and CDR2: LNHDA, SQIVND (reference sequence). This CDR3 is 17 amino acids long. The CDR3 protein is CASSIPQGAPGANVLTF. DNA of the CDR3: TGTGCCAGTAGTATTCCGCAGGGGGCGCCTGGGGCCAACGTCCTGACTTTC.

The V and J genes are TRBV14 and TRBJ2-7; tentative D call: TRBD1 (6 bases). This CDR3 spans 13 amino acids. Trimming cost V 4 bases and J 1 base, with 8 bases left between them. CDR1 SGHDN and CDR2 FVKESK come from the germline V gene. CDR3 DNA sequence: TGTGCCAGCAGCCGTGGACAGTCCTACGAGCAGTACTTC. Translation gives CASSRGQSYEQYF.

The chain joins TRBV11-2 to TRBJ2-7; TRBD2 might be the D (5 bases). This CDR3 is built from 14 residues. Deletions cut 5 bases from V and 7 bases from J, with 18 bases between. Germline CDR1 and CDR2: SGHAT and FQNNGV. CDR3 protein: CASSPLKRPGEQYF. Here the CDR3 DNA reads TGTGCCAGCAGCCCCCTCAAACGACCGGGGGAGCAGTACTTC.

The V call is TRBV28, the J call TRBJ2-7; 10 nucleotides line up with TRBD2. The CDR3 length is 18 residues. J gave up 1 base and V 6 bases, and 15 bases lay outside the gene matches. Germline CDR1 is MDHEN and CDR2 is SYDVKM. The CDR3 DNA reads as TGTGCCAGCAGCCCACTCCGGGTAGCGGGAGGTCGATCCTACGAGCAGTACTTC. Protein product: CASSPLRVAGGRSYEQYF.

The CDR3 is CASSEQSSTDTQYF. The CDR3 coding sequence is TGCGCCAGCAGTGAACAGAGTAGCACAGATACGCAGTATTTT. The rearrangement links TRBV5-1 to TRBJ2-3; the D is unclear. Germline values: CDR1 SGHRS, CDR2 YFSETQ. The V end was cut by 5 bases, the J end by 0 bases, with 10 bases between. There are 14 residues in the CDR3.

The chain uses TRBV6-1 and TRBJ2-3, with 7 nucleotides matching TRBD1. CDR3 length equals 16 residues. The V and J ends lost 2 bases and 0 bases, in that order; junction bases with no gene match: 5. From germline, CDR1 is MNHNS and CDR2 SASEGT. The CDR3 here is CASSERQGPSTDTQYF. The CDR3, as DNA: TGTGCCAGCAGTGAACGACAGGGCCCTAGCACAGATACGCAGTATTTT.

V and J are TRBV6-1 and TRBJ1-3, with TRBD1 matching 9 bases. CDR3 length: 18 amino acids. CDR1 is MNHNS and CDR2 is SASEGT in the germline V gene. Trimming at V came to 0 bases and at J to 0 bases, leaving 6 bases not matched to a gene. The CDR3 coding sequence is TGTGCCAGCAGTGAAGCCCGGACAGGGGTCCGCTCTGGAAACACCATATATTTT. Residues: CASSEARTGVRSGNTIYF.

The CDR3 protein is CASSLFLGGGSYEQYF. The DNA for the CDR3 is TGTGCCAGCAGTTTATTTCTCGGTGGGGGGTCCTACGAGCAGTACTTC. The chain joins TRBV27 to TRBJ2-7; D perhaps matches TRBD2 (6 bases). V lost 1 base, J lost 1 base, and 14 bases lay in between. Germline-derived CDR1 and CDR2 are MNHEY and SMNVEV (reference sequence). This CDR3 contains 16 residues.

V is TRBV5-1 and J is TRBJ1-3; D uncertain. Trimming took off 4 bases at V and 0 bases at J, with 8 bases between the two ends. This CDR3 is 14 amino acids long. Germline CDR1 and CDR2: SGHRS and YFSETQ. For the CDR3, the DNA is TGCGCCAGCAGCCAGCAGGTCTCTGGAAACACCATATATTTT. Protein: CASSQQVSGNTIYF.

The chain uses TRBV2 and TRBJ2-7; D is unclear. CDR1 SNHLY and CDR2 FYNNEI come from the germline V gene. V shed 4 bases and J shed 5 bases, with 12 bases lying between them. This CDR3 is built from 13 residues. DNA for the CDR3: TGTGCCAGCAGTGTATCTCTCCCGGACGAGCAGTACTTC. Translating it yields CASSVSLPDEQYF.

On this clone itself: Other nucleotide sequences in the sample specify the same CDR3. V usage is TRBV2 and J usage is TRBJ1-4, with TRBD1 as a possible D gene (5 bases). The CDR3 length is 14 residues. V dropped 3 bases and J dropped 3 bases, with 8 bases sitting between them. Germline V lookup: CDR1 SNHLY, CDR2 FYNNEI. For the CDR3, the DNA is TGTGCCAGCAGTGAGGGGGGGGCTAATGAAAAACTGTTTTTT. Translation gives CASSEGGANEKLFF. Variable domain in full (rest from reference TRBV2 and TRBJ1-4): EPEVTQTPSHQVTQMGQEVILRCVPISNHLYFYWYRQILGQKVEFLVSFYNNEISEKSEIFDDQFSVERPDGSNFTLKIRSTKLEDSAMYFCASSEGGANEKLFFGSGTQLSVL.

The V and J genes are TRBV4-2 and TRBJ1-4, with 10 bases lining up with TRBD1. The CDR3 has 14 residues. J gave up 8 bases and V 4 bases, and 4 bases lay outside the gene matches. Germline V gene lookup returns CDR1 LGHNA and CDR2 YNFKEQ. The CDR3 DNA reads as TGTGCCAGCAGCCCCGGACAGGGGGGAGAAAAACTGTTTTTT. This translates into CASSPGQGGEKLFF.

This chain uses TRBV5-1 with TRBJ2-1, with 12 positions matching TRBD2. V lost 2 bases, J lost 4 bases, and 4 bases stayed unmatched. The CDR3 spans 16 residues. Germline assignment: CDR1 SGHRS and CDR2 YFSETQ. The chain's CDR3 is CASSFYGLAGYNEQFF. CDR3 coding DNA: TGCGCCAGCAGCTTTTATGGACTAGCGGGATACAATGAGCAGTTCTTC.